This T cell receptor beta chain appears in the sequencing data of a study of CD8 T cells in Susac syndrome. Germline V gene sequence: CDR1 DFQATT, CDR2 SNEGSKA (reference sequence). The CDR3 loop spans 16 amino acids. The trim removed 4 bases at V and 5 bases at J, leaving 13 bases unmatched. Negative isolation was applied to CD8+ and CD4+ T cells, and FACS enrichment was applied to TEMRA cells. With random hexamers, reverse transcription was performed on roughly 0.45 to 1 ug of RNA. The immunoSEQ assay covered 54 Vbeta and 13 Jbeta segments for CDR3. TCRdb independently ran MiXCR on the immunoSEQ multiplex PCR reads; one entry per CDR3 protein. The sample includes over 300,000 distinct CDR3 sequences, about 90% of them seen just once.

The sample taken for sequencing was CD4+ T cells from PBMCs. The chain carries TRBV20-1 and TRBJ2-5; 10 nucleotides agree with TRBD2. This TCR was sampled from a human donor with multiple sclerosis. The CDR3, as DNA: TGCAGTGCTATTCTAGCGGGAGTAGGAAGTGGGGAGACCCAGTACTTC. This gives the protein CSAILAGVGSGETQYF.